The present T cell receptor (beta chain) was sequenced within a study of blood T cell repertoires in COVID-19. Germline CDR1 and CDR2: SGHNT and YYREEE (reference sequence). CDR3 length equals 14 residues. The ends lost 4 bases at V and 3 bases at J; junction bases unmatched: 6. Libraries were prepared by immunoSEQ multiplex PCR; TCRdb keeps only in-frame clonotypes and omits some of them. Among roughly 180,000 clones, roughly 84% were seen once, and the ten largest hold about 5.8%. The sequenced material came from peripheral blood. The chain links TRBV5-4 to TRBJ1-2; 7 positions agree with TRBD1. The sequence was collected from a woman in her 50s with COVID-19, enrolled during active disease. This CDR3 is CASSAGQSYYGYTF. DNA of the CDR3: TGTGCCAGCAGCGCGGGACAGAGCTACTATGGCTACACCTTC.